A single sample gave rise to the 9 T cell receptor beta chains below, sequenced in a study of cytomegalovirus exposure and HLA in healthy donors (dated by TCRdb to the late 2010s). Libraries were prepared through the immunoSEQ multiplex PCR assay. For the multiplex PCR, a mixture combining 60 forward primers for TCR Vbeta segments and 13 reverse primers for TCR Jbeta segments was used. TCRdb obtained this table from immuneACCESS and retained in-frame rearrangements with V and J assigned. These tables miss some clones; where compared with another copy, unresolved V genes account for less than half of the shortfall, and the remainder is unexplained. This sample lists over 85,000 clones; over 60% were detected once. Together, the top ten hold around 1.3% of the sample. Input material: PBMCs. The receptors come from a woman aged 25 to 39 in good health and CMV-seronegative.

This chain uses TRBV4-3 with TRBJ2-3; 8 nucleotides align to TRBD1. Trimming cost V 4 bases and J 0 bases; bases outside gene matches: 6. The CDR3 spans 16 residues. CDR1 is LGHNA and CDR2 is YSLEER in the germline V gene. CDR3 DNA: TGCGCCAGCAGCCCTGGGACAGGCGATAGCACAGATACGCAGTATTTT. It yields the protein CASSPGTGDSTDTQYF.

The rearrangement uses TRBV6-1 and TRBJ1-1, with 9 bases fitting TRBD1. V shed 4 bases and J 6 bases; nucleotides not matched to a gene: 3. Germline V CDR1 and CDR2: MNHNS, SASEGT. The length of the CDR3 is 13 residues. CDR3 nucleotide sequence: TGTGCCAGCAGTGGGGACAGGGTCGCTGAAGCTTTCTTT. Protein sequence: CASSGDRVAEAFF.

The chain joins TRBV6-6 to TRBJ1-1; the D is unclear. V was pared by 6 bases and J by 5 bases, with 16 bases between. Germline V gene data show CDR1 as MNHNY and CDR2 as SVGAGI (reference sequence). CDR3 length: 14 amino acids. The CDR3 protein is CASRSTPRETEAFF. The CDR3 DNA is TGTGCCAGCAGATCGACCCCGCGGGAGACTGAAGCTTTCTTT.

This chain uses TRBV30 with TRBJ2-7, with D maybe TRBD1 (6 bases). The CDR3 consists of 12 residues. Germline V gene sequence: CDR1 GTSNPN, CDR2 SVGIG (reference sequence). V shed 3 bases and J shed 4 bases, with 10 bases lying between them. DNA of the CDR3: TGTGCCTGGAGGGGCAGGGGTTACGAGCAGTACTTC. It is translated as CAWRGRGYEQYF.

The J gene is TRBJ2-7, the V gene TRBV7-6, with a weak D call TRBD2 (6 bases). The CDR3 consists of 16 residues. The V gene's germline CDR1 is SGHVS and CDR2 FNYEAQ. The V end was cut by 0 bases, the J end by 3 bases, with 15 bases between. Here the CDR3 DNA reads TGTGCCAGCAGCTTAGCGGAAGGAGGGTACAACTACGAGCAGTACTTC. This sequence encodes CASSLAEGGYNYEQYF.

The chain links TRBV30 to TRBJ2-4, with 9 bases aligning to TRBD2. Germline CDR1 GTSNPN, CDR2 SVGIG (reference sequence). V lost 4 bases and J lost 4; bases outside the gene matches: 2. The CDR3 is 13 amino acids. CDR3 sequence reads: CAWTSGEKNIQYF. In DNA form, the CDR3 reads TGTGCCTGGACTAGCGGGGAGAAAAACATTCAGTACTTC.

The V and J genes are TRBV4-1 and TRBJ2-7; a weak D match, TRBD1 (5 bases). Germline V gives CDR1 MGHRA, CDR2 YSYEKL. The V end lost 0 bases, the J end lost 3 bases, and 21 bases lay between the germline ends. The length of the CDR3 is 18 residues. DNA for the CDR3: TGCGCCAGCAGCCAAGATCTGACAGCGACACGAAGGAACTACGAGCAGTACTTC. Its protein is CASSQDLTATRRNYEQYF.

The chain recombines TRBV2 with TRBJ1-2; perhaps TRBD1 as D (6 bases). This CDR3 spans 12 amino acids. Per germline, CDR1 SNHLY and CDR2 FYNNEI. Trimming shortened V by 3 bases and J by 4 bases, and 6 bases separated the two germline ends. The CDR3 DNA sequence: TGTGCCAGCAGTGAGGACAGCTATGGCTACACCTTC. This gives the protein CASSEDSYGYTF.

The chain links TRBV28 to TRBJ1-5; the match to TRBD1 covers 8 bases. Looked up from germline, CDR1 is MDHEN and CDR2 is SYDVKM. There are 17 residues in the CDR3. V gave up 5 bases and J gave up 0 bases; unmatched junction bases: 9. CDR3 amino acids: CASSVTRTGYSNQPQHF. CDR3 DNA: TGTGCCAGCAGTGTCACAAGGACAGGGTATAGCAATCAGCCCCAGCATTTT.